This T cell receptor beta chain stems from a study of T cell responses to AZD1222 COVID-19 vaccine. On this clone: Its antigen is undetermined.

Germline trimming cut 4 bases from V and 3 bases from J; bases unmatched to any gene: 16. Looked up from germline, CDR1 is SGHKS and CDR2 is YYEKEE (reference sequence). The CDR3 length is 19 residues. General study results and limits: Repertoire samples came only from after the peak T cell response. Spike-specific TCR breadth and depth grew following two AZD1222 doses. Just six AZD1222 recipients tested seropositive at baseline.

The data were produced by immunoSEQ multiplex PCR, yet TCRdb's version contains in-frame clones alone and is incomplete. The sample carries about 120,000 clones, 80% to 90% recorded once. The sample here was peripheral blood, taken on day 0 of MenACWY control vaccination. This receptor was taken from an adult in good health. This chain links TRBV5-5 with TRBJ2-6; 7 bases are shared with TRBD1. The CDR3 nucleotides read TGTGCCAGCAGCCCGATCCGGGACAGCCATATAGATGGGGCCAACGTCCTGACTTTC. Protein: CASSPIRDSHIDGANVLTF.